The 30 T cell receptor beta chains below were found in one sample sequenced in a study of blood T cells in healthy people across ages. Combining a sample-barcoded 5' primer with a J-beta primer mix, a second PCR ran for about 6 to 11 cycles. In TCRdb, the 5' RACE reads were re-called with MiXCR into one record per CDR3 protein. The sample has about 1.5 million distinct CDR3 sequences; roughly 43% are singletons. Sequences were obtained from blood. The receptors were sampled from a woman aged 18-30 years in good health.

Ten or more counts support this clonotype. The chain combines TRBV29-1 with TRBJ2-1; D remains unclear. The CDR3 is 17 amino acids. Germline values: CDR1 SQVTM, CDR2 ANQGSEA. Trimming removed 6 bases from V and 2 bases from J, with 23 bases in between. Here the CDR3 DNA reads TGCAGCGTCCGAAGTCTCCTGGGAAAGCCAACCTACAATGAGCAGTTCTTC. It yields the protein CSVRSLLGKPTYNEQFF.

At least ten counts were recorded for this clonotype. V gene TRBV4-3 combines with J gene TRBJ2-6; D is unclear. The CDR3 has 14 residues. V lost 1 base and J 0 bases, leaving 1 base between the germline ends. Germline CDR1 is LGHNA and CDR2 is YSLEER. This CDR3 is CASSQASGANVLTF. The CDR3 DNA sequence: TGCGCCAGCAGCCAAGCCTCTGGGGCCAACGTCCTGACTTTC.

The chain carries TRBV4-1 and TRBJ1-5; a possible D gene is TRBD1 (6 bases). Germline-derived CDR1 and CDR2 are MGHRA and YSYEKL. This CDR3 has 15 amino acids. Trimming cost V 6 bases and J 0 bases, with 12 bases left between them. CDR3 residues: CASSRGGLSNQPQHF. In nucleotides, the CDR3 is TGCGCCAGCAGTAGGGGGGGCCTTAGCAATCAGCCCCAGCATTTT.

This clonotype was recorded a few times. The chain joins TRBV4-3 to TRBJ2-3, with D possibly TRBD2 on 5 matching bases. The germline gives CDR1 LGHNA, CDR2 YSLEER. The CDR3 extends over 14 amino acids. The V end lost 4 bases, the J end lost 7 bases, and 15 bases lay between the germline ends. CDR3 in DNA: TGCGCCAGCAGCCCCGAGGGCCTAGGGAATACGCAGTATTTT. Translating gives CASSPEGLGNTQYF.

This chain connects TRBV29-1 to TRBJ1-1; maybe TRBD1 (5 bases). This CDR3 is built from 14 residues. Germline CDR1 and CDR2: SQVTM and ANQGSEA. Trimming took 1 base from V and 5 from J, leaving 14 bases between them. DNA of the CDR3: TGCAGCGTTGAAGTTGGCGGGGCTAGGACTGAAGCTTTCTTT. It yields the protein CSVEVGGARTEAFF.

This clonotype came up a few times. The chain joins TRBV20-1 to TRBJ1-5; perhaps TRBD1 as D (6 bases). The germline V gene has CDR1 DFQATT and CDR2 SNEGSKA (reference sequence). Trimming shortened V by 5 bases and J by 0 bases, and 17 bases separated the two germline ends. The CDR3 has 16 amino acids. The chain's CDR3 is CSARPGGTVSNQPQHF. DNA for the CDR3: TGCAGTGCTCGACCGGGGGGCACAGTTAGCAATCAGCCCCAGCATTTT.

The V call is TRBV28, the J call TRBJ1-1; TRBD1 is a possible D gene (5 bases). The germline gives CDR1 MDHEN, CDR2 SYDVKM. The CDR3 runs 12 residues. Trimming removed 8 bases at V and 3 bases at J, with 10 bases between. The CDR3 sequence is CASVRGYTEAFF. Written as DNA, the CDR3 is TGTGCCAGCGTGAGGGGCTACACTGAAGCTTTCTTT.

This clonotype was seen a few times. The chain's CDR3 is CASSSRDGETQYF. As DNA, the CDR3 is TGTGCCAGCAGCTCCCGAGATGGGGAGACCCAGTACTTC. The chain combines TRBV5-4 with TRBJ2-5; D not resolved. This CDR3 contains 13 residues. Germline CDR1 is SGHNT and CDR2 is YYREEE (reference sequence). With 3 bases removed from V and 5 bases from J, the gap between germline ends came to 11 bases.

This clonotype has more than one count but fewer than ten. The CDR3: CSVESAWEDEQYF. CDR3 bases: TGCAGCGTTGAGAGTGCGTGGGAGGACGAGCAGTACTTC. This sequence joins TRBV29-1 and TRBJ2-4, with D possibly matching TRBD2 (6 bases). The end of the DNA aligns better with TRBJ2-7, so the J call may be wrong. The CDR3 totals 13 residues. Germline CDR1 reads SQVTM; CDR2 reads ANQGSEA.

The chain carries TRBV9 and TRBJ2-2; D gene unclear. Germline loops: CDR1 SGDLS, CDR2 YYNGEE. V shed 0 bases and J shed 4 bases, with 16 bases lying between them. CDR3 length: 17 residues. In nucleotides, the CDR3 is TGTGCCAGCAGCGTAGCTTTATCGGCCAGCAGCACCGGGGAGCTGTTTTTT. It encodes CASSVALSASSTGELFF.

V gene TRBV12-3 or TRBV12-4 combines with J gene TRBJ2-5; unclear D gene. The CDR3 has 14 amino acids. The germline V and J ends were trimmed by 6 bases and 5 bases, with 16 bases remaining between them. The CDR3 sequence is CASSPNGLGETQYF. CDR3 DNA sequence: TGTGCCAGCAGCCCTAATGGGCTGGGGGAGACCCAGTACTTC.

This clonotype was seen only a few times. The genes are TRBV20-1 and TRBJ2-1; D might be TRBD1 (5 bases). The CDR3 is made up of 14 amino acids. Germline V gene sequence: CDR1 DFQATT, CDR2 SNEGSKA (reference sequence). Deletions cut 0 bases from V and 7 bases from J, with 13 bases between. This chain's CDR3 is CSARDRSGWNEQFF. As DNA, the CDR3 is TGCAGTGCTAGAGATCGATCAGGGTGGAATGAGCAGTTCTTC.

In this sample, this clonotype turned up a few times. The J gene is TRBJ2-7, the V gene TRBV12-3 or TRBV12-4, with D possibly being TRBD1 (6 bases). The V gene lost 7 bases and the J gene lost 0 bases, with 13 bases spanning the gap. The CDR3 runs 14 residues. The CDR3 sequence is CASTLTGSSYEQYF. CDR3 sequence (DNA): TGTGCCAGCACCCTGACAGGAAGCTCCTACGAGCAGTACTTC.

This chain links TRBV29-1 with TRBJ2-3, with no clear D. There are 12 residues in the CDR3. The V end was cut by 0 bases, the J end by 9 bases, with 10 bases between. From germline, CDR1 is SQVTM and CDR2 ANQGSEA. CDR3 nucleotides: TGCAGCGTTGAAGACCTACGACCAACGCAGTATTTT. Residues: CSVEDLRPTQYF.

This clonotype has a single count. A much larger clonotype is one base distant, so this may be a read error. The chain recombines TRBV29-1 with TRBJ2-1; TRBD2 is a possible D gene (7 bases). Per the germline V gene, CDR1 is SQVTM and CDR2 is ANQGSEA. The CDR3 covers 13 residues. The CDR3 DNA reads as TGCAGCGCTAACCCGGGGGGCTACAATAAGCAGTTCTTC. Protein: CSANPGGYNKQFF.

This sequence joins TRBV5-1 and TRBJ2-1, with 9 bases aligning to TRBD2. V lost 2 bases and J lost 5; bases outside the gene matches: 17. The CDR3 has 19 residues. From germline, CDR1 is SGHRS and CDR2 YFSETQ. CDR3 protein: CASSFFGASGASKNNEQFF. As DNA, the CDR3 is TGCGCCAGCAGCTTTTTCGGGGCTAGCGGGGCTAGCAAGAACAATGAGCAGTTCTTC.

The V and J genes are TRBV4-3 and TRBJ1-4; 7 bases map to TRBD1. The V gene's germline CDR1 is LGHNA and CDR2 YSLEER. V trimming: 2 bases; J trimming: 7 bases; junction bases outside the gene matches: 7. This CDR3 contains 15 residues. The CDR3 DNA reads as TGCGCCAGCAGCCAATTACAGGGGCTCTCTGAAAAACTGTTTTTT. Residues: CASSQLQGLSEKLFF.

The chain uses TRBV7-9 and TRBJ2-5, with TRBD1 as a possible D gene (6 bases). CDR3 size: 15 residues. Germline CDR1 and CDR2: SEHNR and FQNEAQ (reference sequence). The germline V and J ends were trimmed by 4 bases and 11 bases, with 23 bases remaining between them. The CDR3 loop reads CASSSKLLGDNEQYF. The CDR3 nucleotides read TGTGCCAGCAGCTCGAAGCTTTTGGGGGACAATGAGCAGTACTTC.

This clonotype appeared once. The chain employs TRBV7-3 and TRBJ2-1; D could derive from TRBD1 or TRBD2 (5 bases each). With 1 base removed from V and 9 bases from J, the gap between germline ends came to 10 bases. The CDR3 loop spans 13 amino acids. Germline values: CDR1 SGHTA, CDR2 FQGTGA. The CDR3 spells CASSLNGAGEQFF. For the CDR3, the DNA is TGTGCCAGCAGCTTAAATGGGGCGGGTGAGCAGTTCTTC.

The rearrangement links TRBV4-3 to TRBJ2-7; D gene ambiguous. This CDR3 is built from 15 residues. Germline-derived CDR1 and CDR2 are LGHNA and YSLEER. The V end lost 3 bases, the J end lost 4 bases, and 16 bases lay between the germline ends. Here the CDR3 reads CASSHGRASLYEQYF. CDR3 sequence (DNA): TGCGCCAGCAGCCACGGACGAGCGTCTTTGTACGAGCAGTACTTC.

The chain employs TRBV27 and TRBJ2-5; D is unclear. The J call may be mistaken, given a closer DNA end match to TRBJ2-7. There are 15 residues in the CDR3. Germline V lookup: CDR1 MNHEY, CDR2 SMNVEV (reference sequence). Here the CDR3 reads CATPRSPRSSYEQYF. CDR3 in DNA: TGTGCCACCCCGAGGTCTCCAAGAAGCTCCTACGAGCAGTACTTC.

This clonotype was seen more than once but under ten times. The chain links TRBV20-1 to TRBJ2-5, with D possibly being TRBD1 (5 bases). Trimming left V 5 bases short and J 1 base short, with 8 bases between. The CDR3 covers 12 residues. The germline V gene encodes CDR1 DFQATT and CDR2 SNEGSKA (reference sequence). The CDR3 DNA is TGCAGTGCTGGGCAGGGCCAAGAGACCCAGTACTTC. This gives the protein CSAGQGQETQYF.

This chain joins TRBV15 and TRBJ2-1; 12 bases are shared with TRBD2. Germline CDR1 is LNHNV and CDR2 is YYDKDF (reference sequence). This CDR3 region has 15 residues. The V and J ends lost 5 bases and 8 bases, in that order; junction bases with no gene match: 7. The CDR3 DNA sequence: TGTGCCACCAGCCCCCTGACTAGCGGGGGTGATGAGCAGTTCTTC. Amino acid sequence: CATSPLTSGGDEQFF. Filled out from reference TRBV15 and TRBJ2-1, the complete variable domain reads DAMVIQNPRYQVTQFGKPVTLSCSQTLNHNVMYWYQQKSSQAPKLLFHYYDKDFNNEADTPDNFQSRRPNTSFCFLDIRSPGLGDTAMYLCATSPLTSGGDEQFFGPGTRLTVL.

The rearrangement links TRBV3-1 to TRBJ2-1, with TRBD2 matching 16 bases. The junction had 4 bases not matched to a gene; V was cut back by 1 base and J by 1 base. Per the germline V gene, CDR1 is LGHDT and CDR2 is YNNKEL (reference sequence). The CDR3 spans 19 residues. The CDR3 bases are TGTGCCAGCAGCCAAGGGGGACTAGCGGGAGGGCCGTCCTACAATGAGCAGTTCTTC. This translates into CASSQGGLAGGPSYNEQFF.

This CDR3 is CASSLALGGSVDGYTF. CDR3 bases: TGTGCCAGCAGCTTAGCGCTTGGAGGATCGGTGGATGGCTACACCTTC. The V and J genes are TRBV7-9 and TRBJ1-2; the D is unclear. V dropped 0 bases and J dropped 6 bases, with 17 bases sitting between them. The CDR3 covers 16 residues. In germline, CDR1 is SEHNR, CDR2 FQNEAQ (reference sequence). The whole variable domain, remainder taken from reference TRBV7-9 and TRBJ1-2, is DTGVSQNPRHKITKRGQNVTFRCDPISEHNRLYWYRQTLGQGPEFLTYFQNEAQLEKSRLLSDRFSAERPKGSFSTLEIQRTEQGDSAMYLCASSLALGGSVDGYTFGSGTRLTVV.

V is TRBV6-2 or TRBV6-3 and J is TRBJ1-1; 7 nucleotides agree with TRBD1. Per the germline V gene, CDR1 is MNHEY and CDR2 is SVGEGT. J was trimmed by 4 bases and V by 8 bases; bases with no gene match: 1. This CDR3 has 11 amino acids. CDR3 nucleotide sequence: TGTGCCAGCCAGGGGGTCACTGAAGCTTTCTTT. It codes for CASQGVTEAFF.

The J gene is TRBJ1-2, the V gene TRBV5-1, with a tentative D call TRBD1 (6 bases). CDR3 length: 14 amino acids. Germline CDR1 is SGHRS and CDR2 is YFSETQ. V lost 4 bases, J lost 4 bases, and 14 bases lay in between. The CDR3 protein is CASSPPGQFYGYTF. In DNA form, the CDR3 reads TGCGCCAGCAGCCCTCCGGGACAATTCTATGGCTACACCTTC.

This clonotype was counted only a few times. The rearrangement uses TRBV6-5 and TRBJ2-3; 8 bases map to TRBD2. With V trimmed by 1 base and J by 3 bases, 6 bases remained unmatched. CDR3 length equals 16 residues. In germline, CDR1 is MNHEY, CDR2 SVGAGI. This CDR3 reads CASSYLGASGTDTQYF. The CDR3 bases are TGTGCCAGCAGTTACTTGGGGGCTAGCGGGACAGATACGCAGTATTTT.

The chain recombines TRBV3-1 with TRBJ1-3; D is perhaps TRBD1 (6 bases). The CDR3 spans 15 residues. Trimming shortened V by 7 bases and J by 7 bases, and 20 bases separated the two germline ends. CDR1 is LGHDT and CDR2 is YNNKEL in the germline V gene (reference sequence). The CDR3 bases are TGTGCCAGCACCGAGGGGGGGAATATCAGGAACACCATATATTTT. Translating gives CASTEGGNIRNTIYF. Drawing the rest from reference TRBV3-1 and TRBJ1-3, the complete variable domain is DTAVSQTPKYLVTQMGNDKSIKCEQNLGHDTMYWYKQDSKKFLKIMFSYNNKELIINETVPNRFSPKSPDKAHLNLHINSLELGDSAVYFCASTEGGNIRNTIYFGEGSWLTVV.

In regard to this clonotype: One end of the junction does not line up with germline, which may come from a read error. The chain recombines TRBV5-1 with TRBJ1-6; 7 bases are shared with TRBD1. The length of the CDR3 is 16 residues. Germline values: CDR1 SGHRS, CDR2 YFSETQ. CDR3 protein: CASRLGTAGGQSPLHF. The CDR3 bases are TGCGCCAGCAGGTTGGGGACTGCAGGGGGACAGTCACCCCTCCACTTT.